Each of the 3 T cell receptor beta chains below was sequenced from the same sample in a study of blood T cell repertoires in COVID-19. Assay used: immunoSEQ multiplex PCR; TCRdb lists only in-frame clones, some missing. Of some 130,000 clones listed, approximately 87% are singletons. Sequencing was performed on peripheral blood. Every receptor here comes from a woman in her fifties or sixties with acute or convalescent COVID-19.

The rearrangement uses TRBV18 and TRBJ2-7; 10 bases line up with TRBD2. CDR3 length: 16 residues. Germline assignment: CDR1 KGHSH and CDR2 LQKENI. J was trimmed by 3 bases and V by 1 base; bases with no gene match: 6. The CDR3 here is CASSPRLGTSVYEQYF. The CDR3 DNA follows: TGTGCCAGCTCACCACGGTTGGGGACTAGCGTCTACGAGCAGTACTTC.

The chain joins TRBV24-1 to TRBJ2-2; D might be TRBD2 (6 bases). Trimming pared 1 base from V and 4 bases from J, leaving 12 bases between. Looked up from germline, CDR1 is KGHDR and CDR2 is SFDVKD. There are 16 residues in the CDR3. The CDR3 spells CATSDFGGTGTGELFF. The CDR3 DNA reads as TGTGCCACCAGTGATTTTGGCGGGACGGGCACCGGGGAGCTGTTTTTT.

The chain couples TRBV24-1 to TRBJ2-2, with 8 bases lining up with TRBD2. Germline trimming cut 7 bases from V and 6 bases from J; bases unmatched to any gene: 6. Germline V lookup: CDR1 KGHDR, CDR2 SFDVKD. The CDR3 length is 14 residues. In DNA form, the CDR3 reads TGTGCCACCAGGGGTAGCGGGACGGCCGGGGAGCTGTTTTTT. It yields the protein CATRGSGTAGELFF.